This TCR beta chain was recorded in a study of blood T cell repertoires in COVID-19. About the study: PBMCs, B-cell-depleted T cells, or T cells were the source of the cDNA or gDNA that made up the material.

TCRdb's copy holds only in-frame clones and misses some; the assay was immunoSEQ multiplex PCR. The sample has around 250,000 clones, about four fifths seen once. In its sample, this clone was seen once. This CDR3 has 14 residues. V shed 1 base and J shed 2 bases, with 6 bases lying between them. Germline assignment: CDR1 SGHAT and CDR2 FQNNGV. The chain carries TRBV11-2 and TRBJ1-5, with D maybe TRBD1 (6 bases). Input material: peripheral blood. This sequence was found in an older man with acute or convalescent COVID-19. The CDR3 loop reads CASSLAGGNQPQHF. In DNA, the CDR3 is TGTGCCAGCAGCTTAGCAGGGGGCAATCAGCCCCAGCATTTT.